The 19 T cell receptor beta chains listed next were all sequenced from one sample in a study of blood T cell repertoires in COVID-19. Using immunoSEQ multiplex PCR, the repertoire was profiled, and TCRdb retains in-frame clones only, with some absent. The sample comprises around 420,000 clones, 88% of which are singletons, and approximately 2.1% rests with the top ten. Sequenced input: PBMCs or T cells enriched from blood (not recorded which). These receptors originate from a woman between 40 and 55 years old with acute COVID-19.

This clone was recorded once. The V and J genes are TRBV3-1 (or the pseudogene TRBV3-2) and TRBJ1-2, with 7 bases aligning to TRBD1. Germline lookup yields CDR1 LGHDT and CDR2 YNNKEL (reference sequence). There are 15 residues in the CDR3. After removal of 4 bases from V and 6 bases from J, the junction contained 11 bases not matched to a gene. CDR3 DNA sequence: TGTGCCAGCAGCCCCCGGGACAGCGTTAGGGATGGCTACACCTTC. Translated: CASSPRDSVRDGYTF.

This sequence joins TRBV5-1 and TRBJ1-1; 8 bases line up with TRBD1. This CDR3 has 15 amino acids. Germline values: CDR1 SGHRS, CDR2 YFSETQ. V lost 2 bases, J lost 4 bases, and 7 bases stayed unmatched. The CDR3 sequence: CASSFRTGHSTEAFF. The DNA for the CDR3 is TGCGCCAGCAGCTTTCGGACAGGGCATAGCACTGAAGCTTTCTTT.

The chain joins TRBV4-2 to TRBJ1-4, with D unresolved. CDR3 length equals 14 residues. The germline V and J ends were trimmed by 3 bases and 7 bases, with 12 bases remaining between them. Germline assignment: CDR1 LGHNA and CDR2 YNFKEQ. The CDR3 spells CASSHDIAFEKLFF. For the CDR3, the DNA is TGTGCCAGCAGCCATGACATTGCCTTTGAAAAACTGTTTTTT.

J is TRBJ1-6 and V is TRBV7-8, with D possibly matching TRBD1 (6 bases). Germline values: CDR1 SGHVS, CDR2 FQNEAQ. The CDR3 is 15 amino acids. The germline V and J ends were trimmed by 5 bases and 9 bases, with 17 bases remaining between them. The CDR3 nucleotides read TGTGCCAGCAGCGTAAACAGGGAGATTGGTTCACCCCTCCACTTT. Amino acid sequence: CASSVNREIGSPLHF.

The chain is built from TRBV5-4 and TRBJ1-2; weak D call: TRBD1 (5 bases). The CDR3 is made up of 13 amino acids. Germline V lookup: CDR1 SGHNT, CDR2 YYREEE (reference sequence). The V and J ends lost 4 bases and 4 bases respectively, with 11 bases between them. CDR3 amino acids: CASSHDRGYGYTF. Here the CDR3 DNA reads TGTGCCAGCAGCCACGACAGAGGCTATGGCTACACCTTC.

The gene calls are TRBV7-8 and TRBJ1-2; 9 bases fit TRBD1. The junction had 11 bases not matched to a gene; V was cut back by 2 bases and J by 10 bases. Germline V gene data show CDR1 as SGHVS and CDR2 as FQNEAQ. The CDR3 consists of 15 residues. CDR3 DNA: TGTGCCAGCAGCTTAAGATTCGGGACAGGGCCGGACTACACCTTC. Translated, it gives CASSLRFGTGPDYTF.

The V gene is TRBV7-2, the J gene TRBJ2-1, with 14 bases lining up with TRBD2. The V segment lost 1 base and the J segment 9 bases; nucleotides outside the gene matches: 8. Germline loops: CDR1 SGHTA, CDR2 FQGNSA. The CDR3 has 17 amino acids. CDR3 in DNA: TGTGCCAGCAGCTTAGAGACTAGCGGGGGGGCGGGAGTTGAGCAGTTCTTC. Its protein is CASSLETSGGAGVEQFF.

Written as DNA, the CDR3 is TGTGCCAGCAGCTTAGTGCGGCTCGCCTACAATGAGCAGTTCTTC. This translates into CASSLVRLAYNEQFF. This chain connects TRBV11-2 to TRBJ2-1; D is unresolved. Germline-derived CDR1 and CDR2 are SGHAT and FQNNGV. Trimming took 1 base from V and 2 from J, leaving 9 bases between them. CDR3 length: 15 residues.

This clone occurred once. Mismatch with germline at one junction end may stem from a read error. This chain joins TRBV6-2 or TRBV6-3 and TRBJ2-2, with D possibly matching TRBD1 (5 bases). This CDR3 spans 15 amino acids. Germline lookup yields CDR1 MNHEY and CDR2 SVGEGT. CDR3 in DNA: TGTGCCAGCAGTTACCAGGGAATGAACGCCGGGGAGCTGTTTTTT. It specifies CASSYQGMNAGELFF.

J is TRBJ1-6 and V is TRBV7-2, with TRBD1 as a possible D gene (5 bases). Germline assignment: CDR1 SGHTA and CDR2 FQGNSA. The CDR3 has 15 residues. Trimming left V 5 bases short and J 6 bases short, with 14 bases between. In nucleotides, the CDR3 is TGTGCCAGCAGCCCTAGGACAACTCCTAATTCACCCCTCCACTTT. Amino acids: CASSPRTTPNSPLHF.

CDR3 nucleotide sequence: TGTGCCAGCAGCTTACCAGGGGAACAAGAGACCCAGTACTTC. Translated: CASSLPGEQETQYF. The rearrangement links TRBV5-6 to TRBJ2-5; D is perhaps TRBD1 (6 bases). The CDR3 covers 14 residues. The germline V and J ends were trimmed by 2 bases and 2 bases, with 10 bases remaining between them. Germline lookup yields CDR1 SGHDT and CDR2 YYEEEE.

The chain employs TRBV24-1 and TRBJ2-6; the match to TRBD1 covers 7 bases. This CDR3 has 17 amino acids. Trimming at V came to 4 bases and at J to 4 bases, leaving 9 bases not matched to a gene. CDR1 and CDR2 from the germline V gene are KGHDR and SFDVKD. Here the CDR3 DNA reads TGTGCCACCAGTGACTCCGGGACAGCTTCGGGGGCCAACGTCCTGACTTTC. This gives the protein CATSDSGTASGANVLTF.

The CDR3 DNA sequence: TGCAGTGCTAGTCAGTTCTCGAACACTGAAGCTTTCTTT. This translates into CSASQFSNTEAFF. The chain uses TRBV20-1 and TRBJ1-1; no reliable D call. Trimming pared 3 bases from V and 1 base from J, leaving 9 bases between. The CDR3 loop spans 13 amino acids. The germline gives CDR1 DFQATT, CDR2 SNEGSKA (reference sequence).

This chain uses TRBV27 with TRBJ2-3; 7 bases agree with TRBD2. CDR3 length: 16 amino acids. V shed 4 bases and J 9 bases; nucleotides not matched to a gene: 16. CDR1 is MNHEY, CDR2 SMNVEV, per germline (reference sequence). DNA of the CDR3: TGTGCCAGCAGTTCGGTAAGCGGGGTTTCAGCCGGAACGCAGTATTTT. The encoded protein is CASSSVSGVSAGTQYF.

The chain employs TRBV7-8 and TRBJ1-1; a weak D match, TRBD1 (6 bases). The ends were cut back, 4 bases at V and 5 bases at J, with 14 bases in the middle. The V gene's germline CDR1 is SGHVS and CDR2 FQNEAQ. CDR3 length equals 14 residues. CDR3 coding DNA: TGTGCCAGCAGCTCACTCGGGGGGCTAACTGAAGCTTTCTTT. This sequence encodes CASSSLGGLTEAFF.

This chain connects TRBV24-1 to TRBJ1-2, with no clear D. V shed 9 bases and J shed 3 bases, with 13 bases lying between them. The CDR3 totals 13 residues. The germline V gene encodes CDR1 KGHDR and CDR2 SFDVKD. CDR3: CATSRGADYGYTF. CDR3 coding DNA: TGTGCCACCTCACGAGGAGCGGACTATGGCTACACCTTC.

This rearrangement joins TRBV11-2 to TRBJ1-1; the match to TRBD1 covers 9 bases. J lost 10 bases, V lost 5 bases, and 17 bases had no gene match. Germline assignment: CDR1 SGHAT and CDR2 FQNNGV. The CDR3 is made up of 16 amino acids. The DNA for the CDR3 is TGTGCCAGCAGCCCAAGTCCCGGGACAGGGCCCGGGGGAGCTTTCTTT. Translation: CASSPSPGTGPGGAFF.

The rearrangement uses TRBV2 and TRBJ2-5, with 8 positions matching TRBD1. Looked up from germline, CDR1 is SNHLY and CDR2 is FYNNEI. CDR3 size: 16 residues. The trim removed 6 bases at V and 3 bases at J, leaving 12 bases unmatched. The DNA of the CDR3 is TGTGCCAGCAGGATAGCACTACGGACAGGGAAAGAGACCCAGTACTTC. Protein: CASRIALRTGKETQYF.

This sequence joins TRBV9 and TRBJ2-1, with TRBD2 as a possible D gene (6 bases). This CDR3 is 16 amino acids long. V was pared by 0 bases and J by 4 bases, with 14 bases between. CDR1 is SGDLS and CDR2 is YYNGEE in the germline V gene. The CDR3 here is CASSVGISGHYNEQFF. The CDR3 nucleotides read TGTGCCAGCAGCGTAGGGATTAGCGGTCATTACAATGAGCAGTTCTTC.